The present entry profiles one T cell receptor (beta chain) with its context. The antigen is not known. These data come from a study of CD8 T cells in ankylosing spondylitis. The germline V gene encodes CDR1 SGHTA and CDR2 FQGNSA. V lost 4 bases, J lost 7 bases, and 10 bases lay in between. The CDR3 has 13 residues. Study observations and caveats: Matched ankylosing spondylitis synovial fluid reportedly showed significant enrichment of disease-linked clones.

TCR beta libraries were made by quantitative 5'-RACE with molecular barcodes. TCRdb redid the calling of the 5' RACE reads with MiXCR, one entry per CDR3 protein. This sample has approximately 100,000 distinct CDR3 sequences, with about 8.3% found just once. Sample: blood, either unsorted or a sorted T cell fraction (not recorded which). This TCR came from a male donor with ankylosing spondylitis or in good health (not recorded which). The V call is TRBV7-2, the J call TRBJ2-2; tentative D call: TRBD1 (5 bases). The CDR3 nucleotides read TGTGCCAGCAGCTACGGAAGGGGCGGGGAGCTGTTTTTT. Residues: CASSYGRGGELFF.